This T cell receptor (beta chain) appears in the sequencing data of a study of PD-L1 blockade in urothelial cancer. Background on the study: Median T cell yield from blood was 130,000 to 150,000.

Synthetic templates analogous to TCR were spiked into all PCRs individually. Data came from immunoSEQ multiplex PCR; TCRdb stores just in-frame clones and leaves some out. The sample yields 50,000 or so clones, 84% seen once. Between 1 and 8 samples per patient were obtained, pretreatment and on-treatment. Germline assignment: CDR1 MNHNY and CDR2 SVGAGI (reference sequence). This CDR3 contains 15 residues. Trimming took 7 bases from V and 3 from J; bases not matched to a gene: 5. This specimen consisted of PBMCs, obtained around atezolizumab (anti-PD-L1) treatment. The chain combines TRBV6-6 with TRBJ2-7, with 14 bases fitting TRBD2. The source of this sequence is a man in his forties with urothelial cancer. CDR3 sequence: CASTGTSGSYYEQYF. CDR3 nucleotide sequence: TGTGCCAGCACAGGGACTAGCGGGAGTTACTACGAGCAGTACTTC.